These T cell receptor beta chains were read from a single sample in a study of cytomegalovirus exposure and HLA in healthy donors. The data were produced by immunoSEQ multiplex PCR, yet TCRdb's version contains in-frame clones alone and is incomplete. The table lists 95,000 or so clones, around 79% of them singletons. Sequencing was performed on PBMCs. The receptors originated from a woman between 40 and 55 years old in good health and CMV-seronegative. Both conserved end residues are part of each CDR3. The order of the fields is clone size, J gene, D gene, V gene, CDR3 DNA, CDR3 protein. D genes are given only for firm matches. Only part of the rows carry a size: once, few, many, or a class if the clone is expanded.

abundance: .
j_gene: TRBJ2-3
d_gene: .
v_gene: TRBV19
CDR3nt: TGTGCCAGTAGTACCGGTTCACCGAGAGTAGATACGCAGTATTTT
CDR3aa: CASSTGSPRVDTQYF

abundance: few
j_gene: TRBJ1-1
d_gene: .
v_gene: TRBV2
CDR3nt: TGTGCCAGCAGCCTGGGCAGGGCAGGCAACACTGAAGCTTTCTTT
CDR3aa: CASSLGRAGNTEAFF

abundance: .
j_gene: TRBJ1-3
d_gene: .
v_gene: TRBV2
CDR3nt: TGTGCCAGCATGCCAGGCGTCTCTGGAAACACCATATATTTT
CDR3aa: CASMPGVSGNTIYF

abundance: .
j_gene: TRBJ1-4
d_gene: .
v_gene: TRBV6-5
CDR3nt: TGTGCCAGCAGTTCCGGCAGGGCTGTGGAAAAACTGTTTTTT
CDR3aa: CASSSGRAVEKLFF

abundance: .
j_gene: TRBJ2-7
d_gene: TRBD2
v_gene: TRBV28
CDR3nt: TGTGCCAGCAGTTCCACTAGCGGGGGGGCCTACGAGCAGTACTTC
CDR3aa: CASSSTSGGAYEQYF

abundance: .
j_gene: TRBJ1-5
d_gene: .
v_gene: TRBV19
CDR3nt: TGTGCCAGTAACGTAGAAGGCAATCAGCCCCAGCATTTT
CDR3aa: CASNVEGNQPQHF

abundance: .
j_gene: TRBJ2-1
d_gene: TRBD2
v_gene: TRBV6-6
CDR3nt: TGTGCCAGCAGTCACCTGCTAGCGGGGGGATACAATGAGCAGTTCTTC
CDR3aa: CASSHLLAGGYNEQFF

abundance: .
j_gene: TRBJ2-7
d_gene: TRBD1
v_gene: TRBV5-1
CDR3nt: TGCGCCAGCAGCTGGGTGACAGGGGGCGGTAACGAGCAGTACTTC
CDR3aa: CASSWVTGGGNEQYF

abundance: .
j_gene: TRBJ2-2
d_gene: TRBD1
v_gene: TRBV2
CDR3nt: TGTGCCATACCTTTAACAGGGGGCTCCGGGGAGCTGTTTTTT
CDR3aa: CAIPLTGGSGELFF

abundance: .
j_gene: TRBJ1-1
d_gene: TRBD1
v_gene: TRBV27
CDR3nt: TGTGCCAGCAGTCCCCTACTCACGAGGGGGCTGGGCACTGAAGCTTTCTTT
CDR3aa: CASSPLLTRGLGTEAFF

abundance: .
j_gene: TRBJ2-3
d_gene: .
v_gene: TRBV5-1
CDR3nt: TGCGCCAGCAGCCTAGGACAGTCTCCCACAGATACGCAGTATTTT
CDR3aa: CASSLGQSPTDTQYF

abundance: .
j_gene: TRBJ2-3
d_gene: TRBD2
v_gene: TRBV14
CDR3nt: TGTGCCAGCAGCCGACGGCGGACTAGCGGGGGGACGTCCACAGATACGCAGTATTTT
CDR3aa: CASSRRRTSGGTSTDTQYF

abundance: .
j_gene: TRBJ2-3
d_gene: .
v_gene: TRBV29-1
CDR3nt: TGCAGCGTAACACCCAGCACAGATACGCAGTATTTT
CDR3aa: CSVTPSTDTQYF

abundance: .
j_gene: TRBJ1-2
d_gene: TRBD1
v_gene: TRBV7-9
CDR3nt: TGTGCCAGCAGCCCCGGACAGGGGCGCTATGGCTACACCTTC
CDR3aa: CASSPGQGRYGYTF

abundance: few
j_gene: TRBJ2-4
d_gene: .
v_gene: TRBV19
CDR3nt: TGTGCGGCGGGGTCTTCGCTAGCCAAAAACATTCAGTACTTC
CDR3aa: CAAGSSLAKNIQYF

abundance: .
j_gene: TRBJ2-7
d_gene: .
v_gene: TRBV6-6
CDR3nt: TGTGCCAGCAGTGAGAGGGAAGTATACGAGCAGTACTTC
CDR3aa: CASSEREVYEQYF

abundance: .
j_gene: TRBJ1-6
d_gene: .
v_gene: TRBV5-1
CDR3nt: TGCGCCAGCAGCTTGGCAGGGGTTAGGTCACCCCTCCACTTT
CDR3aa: CASSLAGVRSPLHF

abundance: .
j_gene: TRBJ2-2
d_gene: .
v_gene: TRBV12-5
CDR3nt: TGTGCTAGTGGTTTTGGGCACGGGAACACCGGGGAGCTGTTTTTT
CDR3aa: CASGFGHGNTGELFF

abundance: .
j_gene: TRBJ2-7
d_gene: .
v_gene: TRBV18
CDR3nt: TGTGCCAGCTCACCACTGGACAGCGTGACCTACGAGCAGTACTTC
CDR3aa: CASSPLDSVTYEQYF

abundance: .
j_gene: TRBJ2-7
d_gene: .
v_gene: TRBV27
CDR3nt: TGTGCCAGCAGTGCCCAGGTGGGCCTCGAGCAGTACTTC
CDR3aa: CASSAQVGLEQYF

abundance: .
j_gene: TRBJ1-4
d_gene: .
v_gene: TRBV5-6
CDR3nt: TGTGCCAGCAGCAGCCGTAACCCAGGGGAAAAACTGTTTTTT
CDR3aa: CASSSRNPGEKLFF

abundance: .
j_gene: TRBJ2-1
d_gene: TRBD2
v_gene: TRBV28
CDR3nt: TGTGCCAGCAGCTCGTCAGGGGCGGGGGGCAACAATGAGCAGTTCTTC
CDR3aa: CASSSSGAGGNNEQFF

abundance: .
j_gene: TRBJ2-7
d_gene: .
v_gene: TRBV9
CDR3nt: TGTGCCAGCAGCAGGGACTTCAGCTCCTACGAGCAGTACTTC
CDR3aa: CASSRDFSSYEQYF

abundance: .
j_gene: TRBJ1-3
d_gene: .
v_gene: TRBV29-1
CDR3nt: TGCAGCGTTGAATTTCGACACCTCTCTGGAAACACCATATATTTT
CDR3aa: CSVEFRHLSGNTIYF

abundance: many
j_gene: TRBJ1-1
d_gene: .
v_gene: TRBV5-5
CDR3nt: .
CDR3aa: CASSTSGGTEAFF

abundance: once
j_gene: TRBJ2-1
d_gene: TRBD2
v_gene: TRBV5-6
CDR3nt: TGTGCCAGCAGCTTGGGGGCTAGCGGGGGGCTCTACAATGAGCAGTTCTTC
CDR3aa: CASSLGASGGLYNEQFF